This T cell receptor (beta chain) was obtained from a study of PD-L1 blockade in urothelial cancer. Overall study: Bladder-origin urothelial cancer in males covered about nine tenths of the roughly 30 patients. The analyses of blood took place 3 weeks (second dose) and 6 weeks after treatment start.

CDR1 and CDR2 (germline): ENHRY, SYGVKD. The CDR3 extends over 14 amino acids. The V end was cut by 7 bases, the J end by 4 bases, with 13 bases between. Profiled with immunoSEQ multiplex PCR; TCRdb holds only in-frame clones, not every one. The sample includes tens of thousands of clones, roughly 87% of them seen just once. This TCR was sampled from a woman in her 70s with urothelial cancer. The chain links TRBV10-3 to TRBJ2-2; a weak D match, TRBD2 (5 bases). Material: PBMCs, obtained around atezolizumab (anti-PD-L1) treatment. The CDR3 coding sequence is TGTGCCATCAACGGGCCCCGGGGCACCGGGGAGCTGTTTTTT. Its protein is CAINGPRGTGELFF.